This TCR beta chain was found in a study of T cell repertoires in cytomegalovirus infection (dated by TCRdb to between 2018 and 2021). General notes on the study: Peptide stimulations targeted recently identified HLA-C-restricted CMV epitopes, whose presentation resists viral immunomodulation, together with well-studied HLA-B-restricted epitopes. Donor HLA type was relevant to the analysis, as public TCR beta signatures indicated carriage of CMV infection together with the matching HLA type. What the study reported, not specific to this receptor: The ex vivo response was dominated by HLA-C-restricted CMV-specific TCR beta clonotypes, which also provided the single most frequent clonotype in two of eight donors. In both this cohort and an independent roughly 330-donor cohort, the cumulative frequency of public TCR beta family members distinguished carriers of CMV infection plus the relevant HLA type.

The meaning of the sample's treatment or condition label: in vitro stimulation with specific CMV peptide epitopes to enrich CMV-specific T cells. This clonotype was detected a few times. No cognate antigen has been identified for it. No clone much larger than this one lies a single base away; base qualities are absent. TCRdb names Illumina HiSeq 1500 as the instrument used. The public sequencing data were trimmed at Q25 with fastp and processed into clonotypes with MiXCR by TCRdb, which kept only in-frame beta chains. Each entry is one CDR3 protein sequence, shown with its most common DNA and genes. For this sample there are roughly 730,000 distinct CDR3 sequences; roughly a third appear just once. Of the sample, around a sixth is held by the ten largest clones. The starting material was cultured PBMCs, obtained from culture after CMV antigen stimulation. The receptor was derived from a human donor in good health (CMV status not recorded). Some clones in this sample may be carry-over from other donors' samples.

The CDR3 region: CASRSSGAFEYGYTF. The nucleotide sequence is TGTGCCAGCAGATCCTCCGGGGCCTTTGAATATGGCTACACCTTC. This receptor chain uses TRBV7-2 and TRBJ1-2; a weak D assignment points to TRBD1 (5 bases agree). Deletion took 6 bases off V and 5 bases off J, with a span of 19 bases between the germline ends. Including cysteine and phenylalanine, the CDR3 has 15 amino acids. The CDR3 DNA has 45 bases and is translated from base 1. From the germline V gene, CDR1 is SGHTA and CDR2 is FQGNSA. This CDR3, with the reference TRBV7-2 and TRBJ1-2 proteins standing in past its ends, gives the full variable domain GAGVSQSPSNKVTEKGKDVELRCDPISGHTALYWYRQSLGQGLEFLIYFQGNSAPDKSGLPSDRFSAERTGGSVSTLTIQRTQQEDSAVYLCASRSSGAFEYGYTFGSGTRLTVV.